This record concerns one TCR beta chain sequence. Time point specified: pre-treatment sample, taken before nivolumab and TIL therapy. The tumor samples were excised metastases, mostly pleural nodules or supraclavicular lymph nodes. Adults with stage 4 NSCLC were enrolled in a phase I trial. The libraries were made with immunoSEQ v3. Sequencing depth was 2 million to 2.5 million read pairs for survey level, roughly 5-6 million for deep. The protocol was immunoSEQ multiplex PCR, while the TCRdb copy is restricted to in-frame clones and leaves out a portion. The repertoire includes 95,000 or so clones, just over 65% of them detected once, and roughly 9.8% sits in the top ten. This specimen comes from a study of TIL therapy for anti-PD-1-resistant metastatic lung cancer. Across the study: Median tumor PD-L1 proportion score was about 6%.

Trimming cost V 2 bases and J 12 bases; bases outside gene matches: 4. The CDR3 loop spans 13 amino acids. This specimen consisted of tumor tissue, obtained at baseline. The sequence was collected from a person aged 25 to 80 with non-small cell lung cancer. The rearrangement links TRBV12-3 or TRBV12-4 to TRBJ2-1; 10 positions match TRBD2. The CDR3: CASSLSGGEVQFF. The CDR3 nucleotides are TGTGCCAGCAGTTTAAGCGGGGGGGAGGTGCAGTTCTTC.